Presented here are 25 T cell receptor beta chains from one specimen sequenced in a study of T cells in Graves' hyperthyroidism and ophthalmopathy. There were TCR beta CDR3 regions amplified from RNA transcripts. Primed by the HTBI set, a first-round RT-PCR was run on the TCR CDR3. TCRdb reanalysed the multiplex PCR reads using MiXCR and keeps one entry per CDR3 protein. The repertoire holds a few hundred thousand distinct CDR3 sequences, with over 15% as singletons. Sequencing was performed on blood. These receptors were collected from a middle-aged woman with Graves' ophthalmopathy.

The sample holds many counts of this clonotype. The chain joins TRBV12-3 or TRBV12-4 to TRBJ2-5, with 15 positions matching TRBD2. The CDR3 is made up of 16 amino acids. Trimming cost V 4 bases and J 4 bases; bases outside gene matches: 4. The CDR3 region has the DNA TGTGCCAGCAGTTCCGGGACTAGCGGGAGGCGAGAGACCCAGTACTTC. This gives the protein CASSSGTSGRRETQYF.

At least ten counts were recorded for this clonotype. V usage is TRBV20-1 and J usage is TRBJ2-7; 11 bases line up with TRBD1. Germline CDR1 reads DFQATT; CDR2 reads SNEGSKA (reference sequence). Losses at the gene ends were 7 bases for V and 5 bases for J; bases not matched to a gene: 7. This CDR3 contains 13 residues. CDR3 DNA: TGCAGTGTAGGACAGGGGGCTGGCCACGAGCAGTACTTC. Encoded protein: CSVGQGAGHEQYF.

Ten or more counts support this clonotype. The J gene is TRBJ2-1, the V gene TRBV4-1, with 7 positions matching TRBD1. V lost 5 bases, J lost 4 bases, and 11 bases stayed unmatched. CDR1 and CDR2 from the germline V gene are MGHRA and YSYEKL. CDR3 size: 16 residues. CDR3 bases: TGCGCCAGCAGCTATCAGCGACAGGGAGTTTACAATGAGCAGTTCTTC. Amino acids: CASSYQRQGVYNEQFF.

This rearrangement joins TRBV6-2 or TRBV6-3 to TRBJ1-5; 7 positions agree with TRBD1. The germline CDR1 and CDR2 sequences are MNHEY and SVGEGT. The CDR3 has 17 residues. Trimming at V came to 6 bases and at J to 0 bases, leaving 11 bases not matched to a gene. The CDR3 sequence is CASRRSGTEHSNQPQHF. CDR3 nucleotide sequence: TGTGCCAGCAGACGCTCCGGGACAGAACATAGCAATCAGCCCCAGCATTTT.

This clonotype was detected many times. This sequence joins TRBV19 and TRBJ1-1, with D unresolved. The germline gives CDR1 LNHDA, CDR2 SQIVND (reference sequence). CDR3 size: 12 residues. V was cut by 7 bases and J by 1 base, with 7 bases left in between. In DNA form, the CDR3 reads TGTGCCAGTATTAGAACGAACACTGAAGCTTTCTTT. This sequence encodes CASIRTNTEAFF.

In its sample, this clonotype was seen many times. The V call is TRBV11-2, the J call TRBJ1-1; the D is unclear. V lost 1 base and J lost 8, with 17 bases in between. Germline V gene sequence: CDR1 SGHAT, CDR2 FQNNGV. CDR3 length equals 15 residues. Here the CDR3 DNA reads TGTGCCAGCAGCTTAGGGCCTAGGAGAACCCAAGAAGCTTTCTTT. Translation gives CASSLGPRRTQEAFF. The entire variable domain, with the rest obtained from reference TRBV11-2 and TRBJ1-1, is as follows: EAGVAQSPRYKIIEKRQSVAFWCNPISGHATLYWYQQILGQGPKLLIQFQNNGVVDDSQLPKDRFSAERLKGVDSTLKIQPAKLEDSAVYLCASSLGPRRTQEAFFGQGTRLTVV.

This clonotype was counted ten times or more. This clone may be a read error of a much larger clone one base away. The conserved closing phenylalanine or tryptophan is absent in this CDR3, likely reflecting a read error. The rearrangement uses TRBV12-3 or TRBV12-4 and TRBJ2-2; D uncertain. V was clipped by 6 bases and J by 8 bases, with 7 bases between them. The CDR3 length is 11 residues. In DNA form, the CDR3 reads TGTGCCAGCAGCCTCCGGGGGGAGCTGTTTCTT. Its translation: CASSLRGELFL.

The chain recombines TRBV12-3 or TRBV12-4 with TRBJ2-2; TRBD1 matches 8 bases. The V gene end was trimmed by 6 bases and the J gene end by 3 bases; junction bases not matched to a gene: 6. The CDR3 covers 15 residues. The DNA for the CDR3 is TGTGCCAGCAGGCCCGGGACAGGATACACCGGGGAGCTGTTTTTT. Its protein is CASRPGTGYTGELFF.

The sample holds many counts of this clonotype. One end of the junction is discordant with germline, which a read error may explain. The chain uses TRBV28 and TRBJ2-7; D possibly corresponds to TRBD1 (6 bases). The CDR3 totals 15 residues. Germline loops: CDR1 MDHEN, CDR2 SYDVKM. CDR3 DNA: TGTGCCAGCAGTTTCGCGACAGGAGGACCCTACGAGCGGTACTTC. Residues: CASSFATGGPYERYF. The variable domain in full, completed from reference TRBV28 and TRBJ2-7, reads DVKVTQSSRYLVKRTGEKVFLECVQDMDHENMFWYRQDPGLGLRLIYFSYDVKMKEKGDIPEGYSVSREKKERFSLILESASTNQTSMYLCASSFATGGPYERYFGPGTRLTVT.

This clonotype has a count of ten or more. The J gene is TRBJ2-3, the V gene TRBV6-8; D call uncertain. Germline values: CDR1 MNHGY, CDR2 SAAAGT. V was trimmed by 4 bases and J by 1 base, leaving 9 bases between them. The CDR3 loop spans 14 amino acids. CDR3 nucleotide sequence: TGTGCCAGCAGTTGCAGTCTCCGCACAGATACGCAGTATTTT. It is translated as CASSCSLRTDTQYF.

This clonotype showed up many times. The chain joins TRBV12-3 or TRBV12-4 to TRBJ2-2; TRBD1 matches 7 bases. After removal of 6 bases from V and 5 bases from J, the junction contained 9 bases not matched to a gene. The CDR3 has 15 amino acids. The CDR3 reads CASRSDRVETGELFF. The CDR3 DNA follows: TGTGCCAGCAGATCCGACAGGGTAGAAACCGGGGAGCTGTTTTTT.

This clonotype was picked up many times. V and J are TRBV6-1 and TRBJ1-2, with D unresolved. The CDR3 spans 15 residues. V was pared by 0 bases and J by 3 bases, with 11 bases between. Germline CDR1 is MNHNS and CDR2 is SASEGT. CDR3 in amino acids: CASSEAATGHYGYTF. CDR3 nucleotide sequence: TGTGCCAGCAGTGAAGCAGCCACGGGTCACTATGGCTACACCTTC.

This clonotype has a count of ten or more. V and J are TRBV12-3 or TRBV12-4 and TRBJ2-5; D is possibly TRBD1 or TRBD2 (5 bases each). V was clipped by 5 bases and J by 2 bases, with 15 bases between them. There are 15 residues in the CDR3. The CDR3 sequence: CASSRPGTDQETQYF. CDR3 coding DNA: TGTGCCAGCAGTAGACCTGGGACGGATCAAGAGACCCAGTACTTC.

This clonotype was seen repeatedly, ten times or more. A much larger clone lies a single base off, so this may be a read error. The V and J genes are TRBV12-3 or TRBV12-4 and TRBJ2-2; D perhaps matches TRBD1 (5 bases). This CDR3 spans 15 amino acids. The CDR3 reads CASSNRAGQTEELFF. Written as DNA, the CDR3 is TGTGCCAGCAGTAATCGGGCAGGGCAAACCGAGGAGCTGTTTTTT.

The sample holds a few counts of this clonotype. V is TRBV18 and J is TRBJ2-5; the D is unclear. The CDR3 extends over 14 amino acids. The ends were cut back, 5 bases at V and 4 bases at J, with 14 bases in the middle. From germline, CDR1 is KGHSH and CDR2 LQKENI. The DNA for the CDR3 is TGTGCCAGCTCATCGCTACCTACAATAGAGACCCAGTACTTC. It is translated as CASSSLPTIETQYF.

This clonotype occurred many times. This rearrangement joins TRBV28 to TRBJ2-2; 9 bases agree with TRBD1. V lost 7 bases and J lost 7; bases outside the gene matches: 7. Germline lookup yields CDR1 MDHEN and CDR2 SYDVKM. The length of the CDR3 is 14 residues. For the CDR3, the DNA is TGTGCCAGCACTCTAACAGGGGGCGGCGGGGAGCTGTTTTTT. Its protein product is CASTLTGGGGELFF.

The chain has TRBV7-9 and TRBJ2-5, with TRBD2 identical over 9 bases. This CDR3 region has 14 residues. Germline V gene data show CDR1 as SEHNR and CDR2 as FQNEAQ (reference sequence). V shed 6 bases, J shed 5 bases, and the junction held 7 bases outside the gene matches. CDR3 in amino acids: CASRGGLAVETQYF. For the CDR3, the DNA is TGTGCCAGCAGGGGGGGACTAGCTGTGGAGACCCAGTACTTC.

The gene calls are TRBV27 and TRBJ2-3; 8 nucleotides match TRBD2. This CDR3 is built from 15 residues. The germline CDR1 and CDR2 sequences are MNHEY and SMNVEV (reference sequence). Trimming took 5 bases from V and 1 from J; bases not matched to a gene: 5. DNA of the CDR3: TGTGCCAGCAGTCTGGGAGCGGGAGGCACAGATACGCAGTATTTT. Its protein is CASSLGAGGTDTQYF.

The chain has TRBV9 and TRBJ1-6; D not certain. The CDR3 runs 14 residues. The germline V gene encodes CDR1 SGDLS and CDR2 YYNGEE. Trimming took 0 bases from V and 10 from J, leaving 11 bases between them. For the CDR3, the DNA is TGTGCCAGCAGCGTAGGCGAAGAGATATCACCCCTCCACTTT. The encoded protein is CASSVGEEISPLHF.

The chain recombines TRBV7-9 with TRBJ2-7; TRBD2 aligns across 8 bases. J lost 2 bases, V lost 5 bases, and 5 bases had no gene match. Germline V gene lookup returns CDR1 SEHNR and CDR2 FQNEAQ (reference sequence). CDR3 length: 14 residues. CDR3 in amino acids: CASSESGSTYEQYF. DNA for the CDR3: TGTGCCAGCAGCGAGAGCGGGAGTACCTACGAGCAGTACTTC. The variable domain in full, completed from reference TRBV7-9 and TRBJ2-7, reads DTGVSQNPRHKITKRGQNVTFRCDPISEHNRLYWYRQTLGQGPEFLTYFQNEAQLEKSRLLSDRFSAERPKGSFSTLEIQRTEQGDSAMYLCASSESGSTYEQYFGPGTRLTVT.

This clonotype appeared many times. The rearrangement uses TRBV28 and TRBJ1-1; D is perhaps TRBD1 (5 bases). The CDR3 totals 13 residues. Trimming removed 8 bases at V and 1 base at J, with 11 bases between. Germline-derived CDR1 and CDR2 are MDHEN and SYDVKM. Written as DNA, the CDR3 is TGTGCCAGCGGCTCGAGGGGGAACACTGAAGCTTTCTTT. Protein: CASGSRGNTEAFF.

This clonotype was observed once. As the CDR3 is not closed by the conserved phenylalanine or tryptophan, this likely results from a read error. The V gene is TRBV3-1, the J gene TRBJ1-1, with D perhaps matching TRBD1 (6 bases). CDR3 length equals 16 residues. Germline CDR1 is LGHDT and CDR2 is YNNKEL (reference sequence). Between the trimmed V and J ends, which lost 0 bases and 5 bases, there was a span of 16 bases. CDR3 in amino acids: CASSQEGGAGGTEAFL. CDR3 nucleotides: TGTGCCAGCAGCCAAGAAGGGGGGGCCGGTGGGACTGAAGCTTTCCTT.

This clonotype was found many times. The chain carries TRBV7-2 and TRBJ1-2, with 9 bases fitting TRBD1. J was trimmed by 8 bases and V by 1 base; bases with no gene match: 8. Germline lookup yields CDR1 SGHTA and CDR2 FQGNSA. This CDR3 comprises 15 residues. CDR3 region: CASSLGVGQGSGYTF. As DNA, the CDR3 is TGTGCCAGCAGCTTAGGTGTAGGACAGGGGTCGGGCTACACCTTC.

This clonotype was seen repeatedly, ten times or more. The genes are TRBV10-3 and TRBJ2-6; D is unresolved. The CDR3 length is 16 residues. Trimming took off 4 bases at V and 0 bases at J, with 10 bases between the two ends. The germline CDR1 and CDR2 sequences are ENHRY and SYGVKD. CDR3 DNA: TGTGCCATCAGTGCGTTCCCCGACTCTGGGGCCAACGTCCTGACTTTC. This translates into CAISAFPDSGANVLTF.

In this sample, this clonotype turned up many times. The chain is built from TRBV9 and TRBJ2-7; TRBD1 or TRBD2 may be the D gene (5 bases each). Germline V gives CDR1 SGDLS, CDR2 YYNGEE. The CDR3 extends over 14 amino acids. Trimming left V 3 bases short and J 3 bases short, with 13 bases between. The CDR3 DNA is TGTGCCAGCAGCGCTCCGGGACGGGACTACGAGCAGTACTTC. This gives the protein CASSAPGRDYEQYF.